The 17 T cell receptor beta chains listed next were all sequenced from one sample in a study of post-analysis software for immune sequencing data. Study observations and caveats: Controls showed lower frequencies than patients for 5 or 6 TRBV segments, and TRBV5-6, TRBV5-1 and TRBV20-1 were among these.

The TCR beta cDNA libraries carried unique molecular identifiers. TCRdb called the PCR reads again in MiXCR, with one record for every CDR3 protein. This sample has about 770,000 distinct CDR3 sequences, with around 46% found just once. These TCRs' antigens remain unknown. Material for sequencing was blood. The source of these receptors is a girl aged 10 to 17 with multiple sclerosis.

This clonotype was recorded only once. The junction does not match germline at one end; this may be a read error. The chain couples TRBV12-3 or TRBV12-4 to TRBJ2-3, with TRBD2 matching over 8 bases. The CDR3 is made up of 16 amino acids. CDR3 in amino acids: CASSFQLAVRSDTEYF. DNA for the CDR3: TGTGCCAGCAGTTTTCAACTAGCGGTAAGGTCAGATACGGAGTATTTT.

This clonotype was seen more than once but under ten times. The chain has TRBV4-2 and TRBJ2-3; D may be TRBD1 (6 bases). The CDR3 length is 17 residues. V was cut by 1 base and J by 0 bases, with 14 bases left in between. CDR1 is LGHNA and CDR2 is YNFKEQ in the germline V gene. The CDR3 region has the DNA TGTGCCAGCAGCCAAGCCCCTACAGGGTCTAGCACAGATACGCAGTATTTT. Amino acids: CASSQAPTGSSTDTQYF.

This clonotype has only a few counts. The V gene is TRBV5-5, the J gene TRBJ2-3; D unclear. The V end lost 0 bases, the J end lost 5 bases, and 4 bases lay between the germline ends. The CDR3 length is 12 residues. Germline assignment: CDR1 SGHKS and CDR2 YYEKEE (reference sequence). CDR3 DNA: TGTGCCAGCAGCTTGGAACGAGATACGCAGTATTTT. Its translation: CASSLERDTQYF.

The chain joins TRBV2 to TRBJ2-1; D is uncertain. The CDR3 is made up of 12 amino acids. In germline, CDR1 is SNHLY, CDR2 FYNNEI. Trimming left V 8 bases short and J 7 bases short, with 12 bases between. CDR3 region: CASGVVRNEQFF. The CDR3 DNA follows: TGTGCCAGCGGAGTAGTCCGGAATGAGCAGTTCTTC.

V gene TRBV12-3 or TRBV12-4 combines with J gene TRBJ2-7, with D perhaps assigned TRBD1 or TRBD2 (6 bases each). The CDR3 has 16 residues. V was clipped by 4 bases and J by 0 bases, with 16 bases between them. DNA for the CDR3: TGTGCCAGCAGTTCCCTAGAGGGGGGCAGCTCCTACGAGCAGTACTTC. Amino acid sequence: CASSSLEGGSSYEQYF.

In nucleotides, the CDR3 is TGTGCCAGCCGAAGGGACCGGACAGGAGAATATGGCTACACCTTC. Its translation is CASRRDRTGEYGYTF. This chain uses TRBV7-9 with TRBJ1-2; TRBD1 matches 7 bases. The V segment lost 8 bases and the J segment 5 bases; nucleotides outside the gene matches: 14. Germline V CDR1 and CDR2: SEHNR, FQNEAQ (reference sequence). This CDR3 spans 15 amino acids.

As regards this clonotype: At one boundary the junction diverges from the germline segment, which might be a read error. This chain connects TRBV7-9 to TRBJ2-7; 9 bases match TRBD1. The germline CDR1 and CDR2 sequences are SEHNR and FQNEAQ (reference sequence). The CDR3 extends over 16 amino acids. CDR3 amino acids: CACSQQTGGDGYEQYF. As DNA, the CDR3 is TGTGCCTGCAGCCAACAAACAGGGGGCGATGGGTACGAGCAGTACTTC.

The chain carries TRBV6-1 and TRBJ1-2; D perhaps matches TRBD1 (5 bases). From germline, CDR1 is MNHNS and CDR2 SASEGT. This CDR3 contains 13 residues. Trimming cost V 2 bases and J 3 bases, with 7 bases left between them. This chain's CDR3 is CASSERGDYGYTF. CDR3 DNA: TGTGCCAGCAGTGAAAGAGGGGACTATGGCTACACCTTC.

CDR3 in amino acids: CATSRDRTGDYEKLFF. The CDR3 DNA sequence: TGTGCCACCAGCAGAGACCGGACAGGGGACTATGAAAAACTGTTTTTT. This chain connects TRBV15 to TRBJ1-4; 9 bases are shared with TRBD1. V lost 0 bases, J lost 6 bases, and 5 bases stayed unmatched. From germline, CDR1 is LNHNV and CDR2 YYDKDF (reference sequence). The CDR3 loop spans 16 amino acids.

V is TRBV27 and J is TRBJ2-3, with D maybe TRBD1 (6 bases). V was clipped by 6 bases and J by 1 base, with 20 bases between them. Germline V gives CDR1 MNHEY, CDR2 SMNVEV (reference sequence). This CDR3 comprises 17 residues. CDR3: CASSTIQTGPGTDTQYF. DNA of the CDR3: TGTGCCAGCAGCACGATTCAAACAGGGCCCGGCACAGATACGCAGTATTTT.

The chain links TRBV9 to TRBJ2-5; the match to TRBD1 covers 9 bases. Germline loops: CDR1 SGDLS, CDR2 YYNGEE. CDR3 length: 14 amino acids. The V and J ends lost 3 bases and 4 bases, in that order; junction bases with no gene match: 4. For the CDR3, the DNA is TGTGCCAGCAGCGCCGGACAGGGGTCAGAGACCCAGTACTTC. It specifies CASSAGQGSETQYF.

The chain has TRBV28 and TRBJ2-1, with D possibly being TRBD1 or TRBD2 (5 bases each). The CDR3 runs 15 residues. Germline lookup yields CDR1 MDHEN and CDR2 SYDVKM. The germline V and J ends were trimmed by 5 bases and 6 bases, with 17 bases remaining between them. The CDR3 DNA follows: TGTGCCAGCAGTCCTTCGGGACCGGCCTTCAATGAGCAGTTCTTC. Protein sequence: CASSPSGPAFNEQFF.

In DNA form, the CDR3 reads TGTGCCAGCAGCTTAGGGAGTTCTGGGTCCTACAATGAGCAGTTCTTC. Amino acid sequence: CASSLGSSGSYNEQFF. This rearrangement joins TRBV7-6 to TRBJ2-1; no clear D. The length of the CDR3 is 16 residues. Germline V gives CDR1 SGHVS, CDR2 FNYEAQ. The ends were cut back, 1 base at V and 1 base at J, with 11 bases in the middle. Drawing the rest from reference TRBV7-6 and TRBJ2-1, the complete variable domain is GAGVSQSPRYKVTKRGQDVALRCDPISGHVSLYWYRQALGQGPEFLTYFNYEAQQDKSGLPNDRFSAERPEGSISTLTIQRTEQRDSAMYRCASSLGSSGSYNEQFFGPGTRLTVL.

The chain employs TRBV27 and TRBJ1-5, with D uncertain. The CDR3 spans 15 residues. In germline, CDR1 is MNHEY, CDR2 SMNVEV (reference sequence). Trimming pared 4 bases from V and 5 bases from J, leaving 15 bases between. The CDR3 loop reads CASSSSGRFDQPQHF. The CDR3 DNA is TGTGCCAGCAGTTCTTCAGGACGTTTTGATCAGCCCCAGCATTTT.

This clonotype was detected only a few times. J is TRBJ2-5 and V is TRBV6-2 or TRBV6-3, with 7 bases matching TRBD2. This CDR3 contains 14 residues. J lost 5 bases, V lost 6 bases, and 9 bases had no gene match. CDR1 and CDR2 (germline): MNHEY, SVGEGT. The chain's CDR3 is CASSSGGIGETQYF. The CDR3 bases are TGTGCCAGCAGCTCCGGGGGGATTGGGGAGACCCAGTACTTC.

This chain links TRBV5-1 with TRBJ2-3; tentatively, D is TRBD2 (6 bases). The ends were cut back, 6 bases at V and 2 bases at J, with 13 bases in the middle. Germline assignment: CDR1 SGHRS and CDR2 YFSETQ. The CDR3 consists of 14 residues. The CDR3 region is CASKGGIDTDTQYF. CDR3 in DNA: TGCGCCAGCAAGGGCGGGATAGACACAGATACGCAGTATTTT.

This chain connects TRBV7-9 to TRBJ1-4; no firm D call. The V gene's germline CDR1 is SEHNR and CDR2 FQNEAQ (reference sequence). V was cut by 1 base and J by 8 bases, with 14 bases left in between. The CDR3 contains 15 residues. The DNA for the CDR3 is TGTGCCAGCAGCTTAGGTATCGGTAGGGAAGAAAAACTGTTTTTT. Translating it yields CASSLGIGREEKLFF.